This T cell receptor (beta chain) was sequenced in a study of cytomegalovirus exposure and HLA in healthy donors. Amplification used 60 Vbeta primers and 13 Jbeta primers. Sequencing used immunoSEQ multiplex PCR; TCRdb keeps in-frame clones, though not all of them. In the table there are roughly 110,000 clones, about 75% of which are singletons. Germline-derived CDR1 and CDR2 are LGHNT and FRNRAP. The CDR3 covers 14 residues. The germline V and J ends were trimmed by 9 bases and 2 bases, with 15 bases remaining between them. Sequenced input: PBMCs. The rearrangement joins TRBV12-5 to TRBJ2-3; a weak D match, TRBD2 (6 bases). This clonotype originated in a male donor in good health and CMV-seropositive. The CDR3 DNA reads TGTGCTAGCGGGGCGGGGCAGAACACAGATACGCAGTATTTT. Its translation: CASGAGQNTDTQYF.